A single TCR beta chain is shown here with its context. The antigen remains undetermined. The V segment lost 6 bases and the J segment 7 bases; nucleotides outside the gene matches: 17. CDR3 length: 18 amino acids. Germline loops: CDR1 MNHEY, CDR2 SMNVEV (reference sequence). Template switching by 5'RACE produced TCR cDNA, adding a universal primer site and UMIs. One entry per CDR3 protein, called by TCRdb with MiXCR from the 5' RACE reads. The sample includes about 150,000 distinct CDR3 sequences, about 6% of them seen just once. These data belong to a study of T cells after yellow fever vaccination. Study findings and constraints: Most primary-vaccination clones recurred post-booster (about 96% CD4, roughly 90% CD8). Although the secondary response was weaker, it peaked faster, at day 5 versus 15. Contaminants from the bulk population, in the form of abundant clonotypes, could be found in FACS-sorted repertoires.

The material sequenced was CD4+ T cells sorted from PBMCs, taken on the day of the first yellow fever vaccination. The clonotype originates from a man between 18 and 29 years old who received the YFV17D yellow fever vaccine. This rearrangement joins TRBV27 to TRBJ2-1; 11 positions agree with TRBD2. The CDR3 sequence is CASRGVAGGPRSRNEQFF. The CDR3 DNA sequence: TGTGCCAGCAGAGGCGTAGCGGGGGGGCCCCGGTCTCGGAATGAGCAGTTCTTC.